This TCR beta chain was identified in a study of post-analysis software for immune sequencing data. Study results and caveats: The study found TRBV5-6, TRBV5-1 and TRBV20-1 among 4 or 5 TRBV segments more frequent in patients than controls. Compared with controls, patients showed significantly lower normalized Chao1 diversity.

The CDR3 loop spans 16 amino acids. Germline V CDR1 and CDR2: MGHRA, YSYEKL. Unmatched junction bases numbered 6, after V lost 1 base and J lost 3 bases. As concerns this clonotype: The antigen is unknown.

Unique molecular identifiers were carried by the TCR beta cDNA libraries. In TCRdb, the PCR reads were re-called with MiXCR into one record per CDR3 protein. The sample contains about 430,000 distinct CDR3 sequences, approximately 39% of which appear only once. This clonotype was sampled from a girl aged 2 to 10 with multiple sclerosis. Sequenced material: blood. The V call is TRBV4-1, the J call TRBJ2-5; 9 bases are a match to TRBD1. CDR3 in DNA: TGCGCCAGCAGCCAAGGACCGGGACAGGGAAAAGAGACCCAGTACTTC. It specifies CASSQGPGQGKETQYF.